The present T cell receptor (beta chain) was sequenced within a study of CD8 T cells in Susac syndrome. With random hexamers, roughly 0.5 to 1 ug RNA was reverse transcribed. Using its own MiXCR run on the immunoSEQ multiplex PCR reads, TCRdb lists one record per CDR3 protein. The profile shows approximately 210,000 distinct CDR3 sequences, 95% of them singletons. Blood CD8+ and CD4+ T cells underwent high-throughput TCR beta sequencing. The patients serving as multiple sclerosis controls were treatment-naive. They had stable or active relapsing-remitting disease and fulfilled revised McDonald criteria. The TEMRA cells underwent FACS enrichment, while the CD8+ and CD4+ T cells underwent negative isolation. On this clonotype itself: Its antigen is undetermined.

V was trimmed by 6 bases and J by 0 bases, leaving 7 bases between them. Germline CDR1 SQVTM, CDR2 ANQGSEA. The CDR3 has 12 amino acids. Whole-study findings and limits: It was acknowledged by the study that relatively few individuals were included in its TCR sequencing and HLA analysis.

The rearrangement joins TRBV29-1 to TRBJ2-3; D not resolved. Sequenced sample: CD4+ T cells from PBMCs. The receptor was derived from a human donor with multiple sclerosis. For the CDR3, the DNA is TGCAGCGTCCCGTGGAGCACAGATACGCAGTATTTT. It specifies CSVPWSTDTQYF.